Below, 32 T cell receptor beta chains from the same sample are listed, as sequenced in a study of cytomegalovirus exposure and HLA in healthy donors. The PCR had 60 Vbeta and 13 Jbeta primers. Measured with immunoSEQ multiplex PCR; TCRdb has only the in-frame clones, and not every one. The sample lists under 150,000 clones; more than 60% were seen once. Sequenced: PBMCs. The receptors shown here come from a woman in her forties or fifties in good health and CMV-seropositive.

V is TRBV29-1 and J is TRBJ2-5; 7 nucleotides line up with TRBD2. This CDR3 comprises 14 residues. V shed 4 bases, J shed 4 bases, and the junction held 9 bases outside the gene matches. Germline V gene lookup returns CDR1 SQVTM and CDR2 ANQGSEA. Here the CDR3 DNA reads TGCAGCGTTGCCTCGGCGGGAGTAAGAGAGACCCAGTACTTC. Translating gives CSVASAGVRETQYF.

A word on this clone: Relative to the germline gene, one junction end is altered; a read error may explain this. The chain carries TRBV7-9 and TRBJ1-5, with 8 positions matching TRBD1. The V gene's germline CDR1 is SEHNR and CDR2 FQNEAQ (reference sequence). The CDR3 is 17 residues long. CDR3 sequence (DNA): TGTTCCAGCAGCTCGGACAGGGACATATATAGCAATCAGCCCCAGCATTTT. This codes for CSSSSDRDIYSNQPQHF.

The chain combines TRBV30 with TRBJ2-1, with 7 bases lining up with TRBD1. The V gene end was trimmed by 5 bases and the J gene end by 5 bases; junction bases not matched to a gene: 9. The CDR3 runs 14 residues. Germline CDR1 is GTSNPN and CDR2 is SVGIG (reference sequence). The CDR3: CAWSTGTVNNEQFF. CDR3 nucleotide sequence: TGTGCCTGGTCGACCGGGACAGTAAACAATGAGCAGTTCTTC.

The chain is built from TRBV9 and TRBJ2-6; D might be TRBD1 (5 bases). This CDR3 has 15 residues. Germline V gene data show CDR1 as SGDLS and CDR2 as YYNGEE. Trimming removed 4 bases from V and 0 bases from J, with 8 bases in between. The CDR3 region is CASSMTASGANVLTF. The CDR3 nucleotides are TGTGCCAGCAGCATGACAGCCTCTGGGGCCAACGTCCTGACTTTC.

This sequence joins TRBV5-1 and TRBJ1-2, with TRBD1 matching 8 bases. V lost 0 bases to trimming and J lost 6 bases; unmatched junction nucleotides: 1. This CDR3 spans 13 amino acids. Germline CDR1 and CDR2: SGHRS and YFSETQ. CDR3 nucleotides: TGCGCCAGCAGCTTGGACAGGGGGAATGGCTACACCTTC. It translates to CASSLDRGNGYTF.

This clone was detected only a few times. CDR3 DNA: TGTGCCAGCAGCTTAGACAGGAACACTGAAGCTTTCTTT. It specifies CASSLDRNTEAFF. The V gene is TRBV7-3, the J gene TRBJ1-1; TRBD1 is a possible D gene (5 bases). With 2 bases removed from V and 1 base from J, the gap between germline ends came to 5 bases. The germline CDR1 and CDR2 sequences are SGHTA and FQGTGA. The CDR3 loop spans 13 amino acids.

V and J are TRBV4-2 and TRBJ1-4, with 11 positions matching TRBD1. Germline-derived CDR1 and CDR2 are LGHNA and YNFKEQ. Losses at the gene ends were 0 bases for V and 8 bases for J; bases not matched to a gene: 5. The CDR3 consists of 16 residues. CDR3 amino acids: CASSQEGGTGGEKLFF. The CDR3 DNA follows: TGTGCCAGCAGCCAAGAGGGCGGGACAGGGGGGGAAAAACTGTTTTTT.

The rearrangement joins TRBV2 to TRBJ2-7; possibly TRBD1 for D (6 bases). The CDR3 loop spans 15 amino acids. Germline V gene data show CDR1 as SNHLY and CDR2 as FYNNEI. The V end lost 6 bases, the J end lost 6 bases, and 21 bases lay between the germline ends. In nucleotides, the CDR3 is TGTGCCAGCAGCAGCCTTCGCAAAGGGGGATCCGAGCAGTACTTC. Translated, it gives CASSSLRKGGSEQYF.

This chain links TRBV4-1 with TRBJ2-3, with D hard to call. The germline V gene has CDR1 MGHRA and CDR2 YSYEKL. This CDR3 spans 15 amino acids. The V end lost 6 bases, the J end lost 0 bases, and 13 bases lay between the germline ends. CDR3 amino acids: CASSSTGFSTDTQYF. DNA of the CDR3: TGCGCCAGCAGTTCGACTGGATTTAGCACAGATACGCAGTATTTT.

This clone was counted a single time. This chain uses TRBV27 with TRBJ2-7; TRBD2 matches at 13 bases. Germline CDR1 reads MNHEY; CDR2 reads SMNVEV (reference sequence). The CDR3 runs 17 residues. V trimming: 5 bases; J trimming: 7 bases; junction bases outside the gene matches: 14. CDR3 loop: CASSETSGRRMGGEQYF. DNA of the CDR3: TGTGCCAGCAGTGAGACTAGCGGGAGGCGGATGGGGGGTGAGCAGTACTTC.

V usage is TRBV5-1 and J usage is TRBJ2-7; possible D gene TRBD2, 5 bases. With 4 bases removed from V and 5 bases from J, the gap between germline ends came to 19 bases. This CDR3 is built from 15 residues. The germline gives CDR1 SGHRS, CDR2 YFSETQ. In nucleotides, the CDR3 is TGCGCCAGCAGCCCGATTACGAGGGATTTGGACGAGCAGTACTTC. It yields the protein CASSPITRDLDEQYF.

The chain employs TRBV30 and TRBJ1-1, with D hard to call. The CDR3 length is 11 residues. The ends were cut back, 4 bases at V and 7 bases at J, with 10 bases in the middle. Germline values: CDR1 GTSNPN, CDR2 SVGIG (reference sequence). The CDR3 loop is CAWTGYNEAFF. The CDR3 DNA reads as TGTGCCTGGACAGGTTATAATGAAGCTTTCTTT.

As concerns this clone: The junction departs from the called germline gene at one end, perhaps through a read error. J is TRBJ2-5 and V is TRBV7-7, with D possibly TRBD2 on 5 matching bases. Germline assignment: CDR1 SSHAT and CDR2 FNYEAQ (reference sequence). This CDR3 comprises 14 residues. The CDR3 is CASSPVLVGETQYF. The CDR3 nucleotides are TGTGCTAGCAGCCCTGTACTAGTCGGCGAGACCCAGTACTTC. The variable domain in full, with the rest retrieved from reference TRBV7-7 and TRBJ2-5, is GAGVSQSPRYKVTKRGQDVTLRCDPISSHATLYWYQQALGQGPEFLTYFNYEAQPDKSGLPSDRFSAERPEGSISTLTIQRTEQRDSAMYRCASSPVLVGETQYFGPGTRLLVL.

V gene TRBV5-5 combines with J gene TRBJ2-7; 12 bases align to TRBD2. After removal of 3 bases from V and 2 bases from J, the junction contained 9 bases not matched to a gene. The CDR3 runs to 17 residues. Looked up from germline, CDR1 is SGHKS and CDR2 is YYEKEE (reference sequence). CDR3 protein: CASSWDPSGRATYEQYF. The CDR3 coding sequence is TGTGCCAGCAGCTGGGACCCTAGCGGGAGGGCCACCTACGAGCAGTACTTC. Using reference TRBV5-5 and TRBJ2-7 for the parts outside the CDR3, the full variable domain is DAGVTQSPTHLIKTRGQQVTLRCSPISGHKSVSWYQQVLGQGPQFIFQYYEKEERGRGNFPDRFSARQFPNYSSELNVNALLLGDSALYLCASSWDPSGRATYEQYFGPGTRLTVT.

The chain combines TRBV6-5 with TRBJ1-2; D not resolved. From germline, CDR1 is MNHEY and CDR2 SVGAGI. The CDR3 has 11 residues. V was clipped by 5 bases and J by 3 bases, with 4 bases between them. For the CDR3, the DNA is TGTGCCAGCAGTGGAGACTATGGCTACACCTTC. Protein product: CASSGDYGYTF.

The chain links TRBV20-1 to TRBJ2-4; D remains ambiguous. This CDR3 region has 11 residues. Trimming took 3 bases from V and 5 from J, leaving 5 bases between them. Germline values: CDR1 DFQATT, CDR2 SNEGSKA (reference sequence). The CDR3 loop reads CSASGENIQYF. The CDR3 DNA reads TGCAGTGCTAGCGGAGAAAACATTCAGTACTTC.

There are many counts of this clone. This chain links TRBV11-1 with TRBJ2-5, with D perhaps TRBD2 (5 bases). Germline V gene data show CDR1 as SGHAT and CDR2 as FQDESV (reference sequence). V was cut by 5 bases and J by 5 bases, with 12 bases left in between. CDR3 length: 13 amino acids. The CDR3 DNA follows: TGTGCCAGCAGCCCCACTAGTAGGGAGACCCAGTACTTC. The encoded protein is CASSPTSRETQYF.

CDR3 DNA sequence: TGTGCCAGCAGCCTTCGGACAGGGTACAGCGGCTATGGCTACACCTTC. This encodes CASSLRTGYSGYGYTF. The chain carries TRBV7-9 and TRBJ1-2, with TRBD1 matching over 8 bases. This CDR3 contains 16 residues. Germline-derived CDR1 and CDR2 are SEHNR and FQNEAQ (reference sequence). After removal of 5 bases from V and 4 bases from J, the junction contained 12 bases not matched to a gene.

The sample holds a few counts of this clone. The rearrangement uses TRBV28 and TRBJ1-5, with TRBD1 identical over 7 bases. V gave up 4 bases and J gave up 8 bases; unmatched junction bases: 8. From germline, CDR1 is MDHEN and CDR2 SYDVKM. The length of the CDR3 is 14 residues. The DNA of the CDR3 is TGTGCCAGCAGTTCCGGACAGGCAATCAAGCCCCAGCATTTT. Encoded protein: CASSSGQAIKPQHF.

This clone was recorded only once. The chain has TRBV5-1 and TRBJ2-1; D unclear. Trimming cost V 4 bases and J 3 bases, with 5 bases left between them. The CDR3 runs 12 residues. The germline gives CDR1 SGHRS, CDR2 YFSETQ. CDR3 sequence: CASSINYNEQFF. DNA of the CDR3: TGCGCCAGCAGCATAAACTACAATGAGCAGTTCTTC.

The genes are TRBV4-2 and TRBJ2-2; a weak D match, TRBD2 (6 bases). The ends were cut back, 3 bases at V and 5 bases at J, with 13 bases in the middle. CDR1 LGHNA and CDR2 YNFKEQ come from the germline V gene. CDR3 length: 15 residues. CDR3 DNA: TGTGCCAGCAGCCAGGAGGGTGTTTCGACCGGGGAGCTGTTTTTT. It specifies CASSQEGVSTGELFF.

This clone was observed a handful of times. The chain is built from TRBV6-6 and TRBJ2-7; TRBD1 agrees at 7 bases. Germline V lookup: CDR1 MNHNY, CDR2 SVGAGI (reference sequence). The CDR3 covers 15 residues. The trim removed 7 bases at V and 9 bases at J, leaving 18 bases unmatched. Here the CDR3 reads CASTLGQVSPEGQYF. In nucleotides, the CDR3 is TGTGCCAGCACCCTTGGACAGGTTTCCCCCGAGGGGCAGTACTTC.

The chain links TRBV4-2 to TRBJ1-4, with 9 bases aligning to TRBD1. V was pared by 1 base and J by 7 bases, with 1 base of the junction left unmatched. Germline CDR1 and CDR2: LGHNA and YNFKEQ. The CDR3 contains 14 residues. CDR3 bases: TGTGCCAGCAGCCAAGGGACAGGGGCTGAAAAACTGTTTTTT. Translating it yields CASSQGTGAEKLFF.

This rearrangement joins TRBV18 to TRBJ2-1; tentatively, D is TRBD1 (6 bases). This CDR3 has 14 amino acids. Germline V gives CDR1 KGHSH, CDR2 LQKENI. With 6 bases removed from V and 2 bases from J, the gap between germline ends came to 11 bases. This CDR3 reads CASSLDRTYNEQFF. CDR3 nucleotides: TGTGCCAGCTCCCTGGACAGAACCTACAATGAGCAGTTCTTC.

The chain couples TRBV7-2 to TRBJ1-2; D might be TRBD1 (6 bases). This CDR3 is built from 15 residues. Germline V lookup: CDR1 SGHTA, CDR2 FQGNSA. Trimming removed 5 bases at V and 4 bases at J, with 17 bases between. The CDR3: CASSRPAGTLYGYTF. In DNA form, the CDR3 reads TGTGCCAGCAGCAGGCCCGCCGGGACACTCTATGGCTACACCTTC. The full variable domain, its missing parts supplied by reference TRBV7-2 and TRBJ1-2, is GAGVSQSPSNKVTEKGKDVELRCDPISGHTALYWYRQSLGQGLEFLIYFQGNSAPDKSGLPSDRFSAERTGGSVSTLTIQRTQQEDSAVYLCASSRPAGTLYGYTFGSGTRLTVV.

In its sample, this clone was seen a few times. This sequence joins TRBV15 and TRBJ1-2; D not certain. CDR3 size: 12 residues. Germline V gene lookup returns CDR1 LNHNV and CDR2 YYDKDF (reference sequence). Trimming cost V 0 bases and J 4 bases, with 3 bases left between them. In DNA form, the CDR3 reads TGTGCCACCAGCAGAGACGGCTATGGCTACACCTTC. As protein: CATSRDGYGYTF.

The chain couples TRBV7-8 to TRBJ2-3; 12 nucleotides match TRBD2. Germline lookup yields CDR1 SGHVS and CDR2 FQNEAQ. The V gene end was trimmed by 4 bases and the J gene end by 9 bases; junction bases not matched to a gene: 11. CDR3 length: 16 amino acids. This CDR3 is CASSWRLAGEKGTQYF. Written as DNA, the CDR3 is TGTGCCAGCAGCTGGAGACTAGCGGGAGAGAAGGGGACGCAGTATTTT.

The chain links TRBV27 to TRBJ2-5; D is perhaps TRBD1 (6 bases). Germline V gene data show CDR1 as MNHEY and CDR2 as SMNVEV (reference sequence). CDR3 length: 15 residues. Trimming pared 3 bases from V and 3 bases from J, leaving 14 bases between. Here the CDR3 reads CASSFVPGQKETQYF. In DNA form, the CDR3 reads TGTGCCAGCAGTTTTGTCCCGGGACAAAAAGAGACCCAGTACTTC.

The CDR3 DNA is TGTGCCAGCAGCTCAACCCCTCTAGCGGGTGGTTACAATGAGCAGTTCTTC. It specifies CASSSTPLAGGYNEQFF. This chain joins TRBV11-2 and TRBJ2-1, with 8 bases that match TRBD2. V dropped 4 bases and J dropped 4; count of bases not matched to a gene: 12. Per germline, CDR1 SGHAT and CDR2 FQNNGV. This CDR3 is built from 17 residues.

For this clone: The same CDR3 also results from other DNA sequences found in this sample. The chain links TRBV29-1 to TRBJ1-2; D unresolved. Germline CDR1 is SQVTM and CDR2 is ANQGSEA. The CDR3 contains 13 residues. Trimming took off 6 bases at V and 4 bases at J, with 15 bases between the two ends. The CDR3, as DNA: TGCAGCGTGCTGGACCTAGAGGGCTATGGCTACACCTTC. This codes for CSVLDLEGYGYTF.

Only one count was recorded for this clone. V and J are TRBV19 and TRBJ1-5; 9 nucleotides agree with TRBD1. V was clipped by 11 bases and J by 6 bases; unmatched bases: 14. The CDR3 is made up of 15 amino acids. In germline, CDR1 is LNHDA, CDR2 SQIVND (reference sequence). The CDR3 here is CAGRDRASRFQPQHF. DNA of the CDR3: TGTGCCGGCCGGGACAGGGCCAGTCGGTTTCAGCCCCAGCATTTT.

In its sample, this clone was seen a few times. V and J are TRBV2 and TRBJ1-2; TRBD1 might be the D (5 bases). The V end lost 7 bases, the J end lost 4 bases, and 19 bases lay between the germline ends. This CDR3 has 15 amino acids. The germline CDR1 and CDR2 sequences are SNHLY and FYNNEI. The CDR3 here is CASTLPSRAFYGYTF. The DNA for the CDR3 is TGTGCCAGCACCCTCCCAAGCAGGGCATTCTATGGCTACACCTTC.